The clone carrying this T cell receptor beta chain was counted once. Its antigen is undetermined. The data were obtained in a study of cytomegalovirus exposure and HLA in healthy donors. Overall study: From 190 million or so T cells, an earlier analysis saw approximately 110 million unique TCR beta sequences.

The PCR was carried out with 60 Vbeta primers and 13 Jbeta primers. The data were produced by immunoSEQ multiplex PCR, yet TCRdb's version contains in-frame clones alone and is incomplete. The table includes around 130,000 clones, 60% to 85% detected once. The V segment lost 8 bases and the J segment 5 bases; nucleotides outside the gene matches: 8. Germline CDR1 and CDR2: MGHDK and SYGVNS. The CDR3 is made up of 13 amino acids. Study-wide results and limits: Rare sequences made up most TCRs, while some public TCRs were found in many donors.

Material: PBMCs. This receptor was taken from a woman aged 18 to 35 in good health and CMV-seronegative. This rearrangement joins TRBV25-1 to TRBJ2-5; TRBD1 matches 7 bases. The DNA of the CDR3 is TGTGCCAGCGGAGGACAGGCCTTGGAGACCCAGTACTTC. As protein: CASGGQALETQYF.